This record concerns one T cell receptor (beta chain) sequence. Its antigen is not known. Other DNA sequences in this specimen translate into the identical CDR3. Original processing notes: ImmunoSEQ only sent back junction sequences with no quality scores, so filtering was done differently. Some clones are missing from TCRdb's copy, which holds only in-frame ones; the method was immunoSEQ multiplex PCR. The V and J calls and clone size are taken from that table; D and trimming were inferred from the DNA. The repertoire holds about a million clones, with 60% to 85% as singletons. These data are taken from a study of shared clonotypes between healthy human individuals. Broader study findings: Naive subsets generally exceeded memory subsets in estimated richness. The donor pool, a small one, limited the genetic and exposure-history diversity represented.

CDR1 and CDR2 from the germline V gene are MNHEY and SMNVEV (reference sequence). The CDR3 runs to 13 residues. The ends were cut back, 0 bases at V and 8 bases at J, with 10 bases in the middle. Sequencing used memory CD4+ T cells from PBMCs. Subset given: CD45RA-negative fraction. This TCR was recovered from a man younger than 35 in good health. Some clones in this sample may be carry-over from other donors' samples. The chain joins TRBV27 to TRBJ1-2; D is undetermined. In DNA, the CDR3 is TGTGCCAGCAGTTTATCGGCAGGAGGAGGCTACACCTTC. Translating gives CASSLSAGGGYTF.